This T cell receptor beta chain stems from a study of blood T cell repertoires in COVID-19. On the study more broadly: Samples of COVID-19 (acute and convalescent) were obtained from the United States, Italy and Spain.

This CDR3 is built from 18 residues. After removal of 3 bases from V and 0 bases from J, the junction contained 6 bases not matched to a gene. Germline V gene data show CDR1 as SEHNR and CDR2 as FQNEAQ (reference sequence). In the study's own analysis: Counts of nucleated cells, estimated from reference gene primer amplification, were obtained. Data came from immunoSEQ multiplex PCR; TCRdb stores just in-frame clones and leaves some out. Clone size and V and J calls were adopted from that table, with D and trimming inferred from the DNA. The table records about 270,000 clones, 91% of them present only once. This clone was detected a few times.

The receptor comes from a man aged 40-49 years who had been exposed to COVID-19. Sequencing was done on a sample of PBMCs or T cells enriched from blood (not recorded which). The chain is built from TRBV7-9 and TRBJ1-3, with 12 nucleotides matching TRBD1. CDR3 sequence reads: CASSFTGQGASSGNTIYF. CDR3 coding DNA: TGTGCCAGCAGCTTCACGGGACAGGGGGCGTCCTCTGGAAACACCATATATTTT. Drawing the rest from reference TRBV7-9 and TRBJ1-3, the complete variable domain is DTGVSQNPRHKITKRGQNVTFRCDPISEHNRLYWYRQTLGQGPEFLTYFQNEAQLEKSRLLSDRFSAERPKGSFSTLEIQRTEQGDSAMYLCASSFTGQGASSGNTIYFGEGSWLTVV.